This TCR beta chain was sequenced in a study of response to subunit inactivated influenza vaccine. In this sample, this clonotype turned up a few times. In TCRdb, the RT-PCR reads were re-called with MiXCR into one record per CDR3 protein. This table has 700,000 to 900,000 distinct CDR3 sequences, around 20% appearing once. Per germline, CDR1 LNHNV and CDR2 YYDKDF (reference sequence). This CDR3 has 15 residues. The V end was cut by 0 bases, the J end by 5 bases, with 11 bases between. The origin of this receptor is a man in his fifties who received an inactivated influenza vaccine. The chain recombines TRBV15 with TRBJ2-1; no clear D. The source material was PBMCs from blood, sampled 5 days after vaccination. The CDR3 loop is CATSRDRTANNEQFF. CDR3 coding DNA: TGTGCCACCAGCAGAGACAGGACGGCCAACAATGAGCAGTTCTTC. Full variable domain (rest looked up from reference TRBV15 and TRBJ2-1): DAMVIQNPRYQVTQFGKPVTLSCSQTLNHNVMYWYQQKSSQAPKLLFHYYDKDFNNEADTPDNFQSRRPNTSFCFLDIRSPGLGDTAMYLCATSRDRTANNEQFFGPGTRLTVL.